The TCR beta chain described here comes from a study of shared clonotypes between healthy human individuals (dated by TCRdb to 2020 to 2022). Concerning the study at large: A couple of women and a few men aged 18 to 49 years were included in the cohort. Blood TCR repertoires of about 5 healthy adults were deeply sequenced to estimate repertoire size and the extent of clonotype sharing between individuals. Each donor's leukapheresis produced roughly between about 0.8 and 10 billion PBMCs. For each donor, CD4 naive and CD4 memory were each given three plates, CD8 naive was given two plates, and CD8 memory was given one plate. To increase sequencing depth and limit assay-specific biases, TCR repertoire library preparation and sequencing were carried out by different laboratories using diverse techniques.

Deletion took 5 bases off V and 5 bases off J, with a span of 10 bases between the germline ends. From its cysteine to its phenylalanine, the CDR3 spans 14 amino acids. Of the read, only the CDR3 DNA is kept; its 42 bases are in frame from base 1. From a lookup of the germline V gene (reference sequence), CDR1 and CDR2 are LNHDA and SQIVND. TCR CDR3 regions were amplified from genomic DNA by multiplex PCR using the deep immunoSEQ assay. For each cell subset, the extracted genomic DNA was distributed evenly across all wells of several immunoSEQ 96-well plates, and each plate served as one replicate. For sorted subsets, 150 to 250 ng genomic DNA, equal to some 28,000 T cell genomes, was loaded into each replicate PCR. Purified libraries were measured with a Qubit 3.0 fluorometer, size-checked on a Bioanalyzer 2100, and measured again with the KAPA Library Quantification kit. Every immunoSEQ 96-well plate was sequenced on a dedicated single-read 150-cycle Illumina NextSeq 550 flow cell. Per the authors' processing: Because the immunoSEQ output included only junctional sequences and no quality scores, the filtering could not be the same as the filtering used for full-length reads. To assign V/J genes and CDR3, sequences were annotated using PyIR, a Python wrapper for IgBLAST v1.9, with IMGT germline references. Any read was removed if the V/J assignment was weak (E-value above 1e-6), the CDR3 was missing, or the read contained stop codons, out-of-frame junctions, or ambiguous translated residues. V3J clonotypes were defined by identical inferred V gene, J gene, and CDR3 amino acid sequence. Percentage overlap between repertoires was calculated by dividing the number of shared unique clonotypes by the size of the smaller repertoire. Three approaches were used to assess repertoire richness: RTK rarefaction, the Chao1 estimator, and Recon v2.1 estimates of unobserved clonotypes. Generation probabilities were computed with OLGA for all TCRbeta clonotypes obtained by the gDNA method from a few donors. TCRdb's version of the immuneACCESS table is confined to in-frame rearrangements and falls short of the full clone set. An unresolved V gene accounts for under half of the shortfall where checked; the remainder is of unknown origin. That table furnishes V, J and clone size, whereas the DNA furnished D and trimming. The table for this sample lists 500,000 to 550,000 clones; 90% to 96% of them were counted only once. Of the sample, nearly 0.065% is held by the ten largest clones.

The donors were healthy, HIV-negative adults with no recently reported acute infections or vaccinations. Every donor was a Caucasian adult residing in Nashville, Tennessee, USA. CD4+ T cells were enriched through magnetic negative selection, after which naive cells were positively selected on CD45RA and the remaining negative fraction served as the memory subset. After blood collection by leukapheresis, PBMCs were isolated using Ficoll-Histopaque density gradient centrifugation and then cryopreserved in the vapor phase of liquid nitrogen. Purity and quantity of every magnetically sorted T cell population were checked by analytical flow cytometry. Genomic DNA was isolated from each sorted fraction and quantified by UV absorbance on a Nanodrop 2000c. What the authors observed across the whole study: The genetic and exposure-history diversity represented was limited by the small number of donors. When several donors were compared, the shared fraction of clonotypes was about 5.2% for naive CD4, more than 3% for naive CD8, 2.3% for memory CD4, and approximately 0.4% for memory CD8. Pairwise subsampling led to the expectation that sequencing depth would affect the degree of clonotype sharing among donors. Clonotypes shared by all four sorted-subset donors showed higher generation probabilities than non-shared clonotypes. Naive subsets generally had larger estimated clonotype richness than memory subsets did. Sampling was restricted to blood, and TCR repertoires in tissues likely differ from the TCR repertoires found in blood. Even with the large sequencing depth, rarefaction of the sorted-subset datasets indicated that sequencing was incomplete.

Comment on this clone: Which antigen it targets is not known. No much larger clone is present one base from it, and per-base qualities are unavailable.

The receptor chain draws on TRBV19 and TRBJ1-6; the D gene is possibly TRBD1, with 6 bases matching. The material sequenced was naive CD4+ T cells sorted from blood. The sample's cell subset or site, from its label and the paper: CD45RA+ positively selected. The clonotype comes from a woman aged 30 to 39 in good health. The CDR3 in this case is CASSVRGDNSPLHF. The DNA sequence is TGTGCCAGTAGTGTGAGGGGGGATAATTCACCCCTCCACTTT.